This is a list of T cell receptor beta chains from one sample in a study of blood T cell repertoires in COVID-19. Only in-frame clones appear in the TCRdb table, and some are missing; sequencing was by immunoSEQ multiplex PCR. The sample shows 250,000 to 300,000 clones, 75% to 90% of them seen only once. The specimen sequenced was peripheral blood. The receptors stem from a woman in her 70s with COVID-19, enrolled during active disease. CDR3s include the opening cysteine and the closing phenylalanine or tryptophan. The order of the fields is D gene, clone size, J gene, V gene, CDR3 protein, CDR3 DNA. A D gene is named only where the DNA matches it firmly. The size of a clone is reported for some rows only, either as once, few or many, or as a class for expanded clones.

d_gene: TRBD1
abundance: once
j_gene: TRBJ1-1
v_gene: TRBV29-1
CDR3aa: CSVTDRENTEAFF
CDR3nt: TGCAGCGTGACGGACAGGGAGAACACTGAAGCTTTCTTT

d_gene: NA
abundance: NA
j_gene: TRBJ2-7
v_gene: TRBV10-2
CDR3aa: CAISDSYEQYF
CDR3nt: TGCGCCATTTCGGACAGCTACGAGCAGTACTTC

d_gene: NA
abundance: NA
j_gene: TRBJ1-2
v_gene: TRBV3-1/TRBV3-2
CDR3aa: CASRSTAYGYTF
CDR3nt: TGTGCCAGCCGAAGTACAGCTTATGGCTACACCTTC

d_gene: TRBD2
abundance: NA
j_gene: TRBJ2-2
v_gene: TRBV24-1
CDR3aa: CATSGGNTGELFF
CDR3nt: TGTGCCACGAGCGGGGGGAACACCGGGGAGCTGTTTTTT

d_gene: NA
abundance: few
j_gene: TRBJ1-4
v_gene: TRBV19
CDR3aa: CASSIGSGINEKLFF
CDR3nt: TGTGCCAGTAGTATAGGATCAGGGATAAATGAAAAACTGTTTTTT

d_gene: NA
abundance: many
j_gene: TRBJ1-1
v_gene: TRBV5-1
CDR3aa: CASSSGDESTEAFF
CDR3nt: TGCGCCAGCAGCTCGGGGGACGAGAGCACTGAAGCTTTCTTT

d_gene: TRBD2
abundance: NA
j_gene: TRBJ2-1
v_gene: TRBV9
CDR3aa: CASSATSGGYYNEQFF
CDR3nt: TGTGCCAGCAGCGCGACTAGCGGGGGCTATTACAATGAGCAGTTCTTC

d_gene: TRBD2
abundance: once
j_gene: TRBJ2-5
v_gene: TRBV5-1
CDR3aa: CASSLGLAGMETQYF
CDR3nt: TGCGCCAGCAGCTTGGGACTAGCGGGGATGGAGACCCAGTACTTC

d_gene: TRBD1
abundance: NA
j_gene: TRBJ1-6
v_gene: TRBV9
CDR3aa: CASSALPGTGGNSPLHF
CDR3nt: TGTGCCAGCAGCGCCCTGCCGGGAACAGGGGGGAATTCACCCCTCCACTTT

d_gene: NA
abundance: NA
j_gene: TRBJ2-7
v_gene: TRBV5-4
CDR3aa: CASSLAGASSYEQYF
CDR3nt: TGTGCCAGCAGCTTGGCAGGGGCCTCTTCCTACGAGCAGTACTTC

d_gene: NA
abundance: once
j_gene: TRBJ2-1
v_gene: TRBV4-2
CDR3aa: CASSLRGGGEQFF
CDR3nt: TGTGCCAGCAGCCTACGAGGGGGGGGTGAGCAGTTCTTC

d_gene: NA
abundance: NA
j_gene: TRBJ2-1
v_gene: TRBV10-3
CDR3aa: CAIMSGPGGDEQFF
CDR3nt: TGTGCCATCATGAGCGGGCCCGGTGGCGATGAGCAGTTCTTC

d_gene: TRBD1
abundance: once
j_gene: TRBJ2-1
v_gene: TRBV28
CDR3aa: CASRPVSEGQGRNEQFF
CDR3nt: TGTGCCAGCAGGCCCGTAAGTGAGGGACAGGGGAGGAATGAGCAGTTCTTC

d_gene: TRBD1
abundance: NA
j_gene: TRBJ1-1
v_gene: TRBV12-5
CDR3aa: CASGWGTGELAGSTEAFF
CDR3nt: TGTGCTAGTGGTTGGGGGACAGGGGAGCTGGCAGGGAGCACTGAAGCTTTCTTT

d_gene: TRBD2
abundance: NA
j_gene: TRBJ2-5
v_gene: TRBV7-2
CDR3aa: CASSLVAGGSQETQYF
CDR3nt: TGTGCCAGCAGCTTAGTAGCGGGGGGATCTCAAGAGACCCAGTACTTC

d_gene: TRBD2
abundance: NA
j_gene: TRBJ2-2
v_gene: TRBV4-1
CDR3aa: CASSRVAGALNTGELFF
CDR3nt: TGCGCCAGCAGCCGGGTAGCGGGGGCCCTCAACACCGGGGAGCTGTTTTTT

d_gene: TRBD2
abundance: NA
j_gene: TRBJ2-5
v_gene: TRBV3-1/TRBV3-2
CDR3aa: CASSPIAGGSGETQYF
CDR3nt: TGTGCCAGCAGCCCGATAGCGGGGGGGTCAGGAGAGACCCAGTACTTC

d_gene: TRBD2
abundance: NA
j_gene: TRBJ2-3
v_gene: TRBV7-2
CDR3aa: CASSPPGLAGNTQYF
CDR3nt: TGTGCCAGCAGCCCTCCGGGACTAGCGGGAAATACGCAGTATTTT

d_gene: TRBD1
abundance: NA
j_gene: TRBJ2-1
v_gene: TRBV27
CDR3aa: CASSTGQGGYNEQFF
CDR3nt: TGTGCCAGCAGCACCGGACAGGGAGGATACAATGAGCAGTTCTTC

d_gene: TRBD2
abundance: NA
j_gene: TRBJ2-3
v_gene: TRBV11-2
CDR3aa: CASSLTTSGDTDTQYF
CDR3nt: TGTGCCAGCAGCTTAACGACTAGCGGGGATACAGATACGCAGTATTTT

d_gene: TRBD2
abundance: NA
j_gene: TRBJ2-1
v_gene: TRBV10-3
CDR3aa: CAISESASGGASEQFF
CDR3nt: TGTGCCATCAGTGAGTCTGCTAGCGGGGGGGCCTCTGAGCAGTTCTTC

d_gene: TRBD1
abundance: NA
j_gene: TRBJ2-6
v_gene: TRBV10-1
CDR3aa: CASSPLRDRVSGANVLTF
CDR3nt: TGCGCCAGCAGTCCCCTCCGGGACAGGGTCTCTGGGGCCAACGTCCTGACTTTC

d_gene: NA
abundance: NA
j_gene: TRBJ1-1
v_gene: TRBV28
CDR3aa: CASSRSSGWTEAFF
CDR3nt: TGTGCCAGCAGCCGCTCTTCGGGTTGGACTGAAGCTTTCTTT

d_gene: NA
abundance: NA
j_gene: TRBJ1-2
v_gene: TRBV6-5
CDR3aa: CATWRVDGYTF
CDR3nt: TGTGCCACCTGGAGGGTAGATGGCTACACCTTC

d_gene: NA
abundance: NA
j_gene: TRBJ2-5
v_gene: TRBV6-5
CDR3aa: CASNGGSIETQYF
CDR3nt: TGTGCCAGCAATGGGGGGTCTATTGAGACCCAGTACTTC

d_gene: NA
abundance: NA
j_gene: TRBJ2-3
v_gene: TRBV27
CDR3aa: CASSLYGGVGTDTQYF
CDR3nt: TGTGCCAGCAGTTTATACGGCGGGGTGGGCACAGATACGCAGTATTTT

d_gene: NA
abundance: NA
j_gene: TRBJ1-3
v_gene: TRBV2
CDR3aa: CASSGSRRPGGNTIYF
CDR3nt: TGTGCCAGCAGTGGGTCCCGGCGCCCCGGGGGAAACACCATATATTTT

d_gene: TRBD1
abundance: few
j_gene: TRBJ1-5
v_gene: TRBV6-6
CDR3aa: CASSGQGTQPQHF
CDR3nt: TGTGCCAGCAGTGGACAGGGTACCCAGCCCCAGCATTTT

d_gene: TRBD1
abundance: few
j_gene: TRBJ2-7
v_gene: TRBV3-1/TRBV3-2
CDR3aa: CASSRDRIMYF
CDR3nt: TGTGCCAGCAGCAGGGACAGGATAATGTACTTC

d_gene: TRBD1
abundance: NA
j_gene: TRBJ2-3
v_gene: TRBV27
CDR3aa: CATAPGQGDTQYF
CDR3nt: TGTGCCACCGCACCGGGACAGGGAGATACGCAGTATTTT

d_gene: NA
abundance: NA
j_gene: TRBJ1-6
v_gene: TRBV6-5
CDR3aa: CASSLDKNSPLHF
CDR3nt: TGTGCCAGCAGTTTGGACAAAAATTCACCCCTCCACTTT